The clone carrying this T cell receptor (beta chain) was observed a few times. Its antigen is not known. This sample was included in a study of T cell responses to AZD1222 COVID-19 vaccine. The CDR3 length is 14 residues. V dropped 5 bases and J dropped 5 bases, with 16 bases sitting between them. Looked up from germline, CDR1 is SEHNR and CDR2 is FQNEAQ (reference sequence). Study conclusions and caveats: Seropositivity was recorded at baseline in only 5 or 6 AZD1222 recipients.

TCRdb's table, derived via immunoSEQ multiplex PCR, lists solely in-frame clones and lacks some. This sample has about 140,000 clones, with 75% to 90% found just once. The sequencing here drew on peripheral blood, taken on day 0 of AZD1222 vaccination. This clonotype originated in an adult in good health. The rearrangement joins TRBV7-9 to TRBJ2-7; the D gene is possibly TRBD2 (5 bases). The CDR3 coding sequence is TGTGCCAGCAGCCCCGGGATGAACCTCAACGAGCAGTACTTC. Its translation is CASSPGMNLNEQYF.